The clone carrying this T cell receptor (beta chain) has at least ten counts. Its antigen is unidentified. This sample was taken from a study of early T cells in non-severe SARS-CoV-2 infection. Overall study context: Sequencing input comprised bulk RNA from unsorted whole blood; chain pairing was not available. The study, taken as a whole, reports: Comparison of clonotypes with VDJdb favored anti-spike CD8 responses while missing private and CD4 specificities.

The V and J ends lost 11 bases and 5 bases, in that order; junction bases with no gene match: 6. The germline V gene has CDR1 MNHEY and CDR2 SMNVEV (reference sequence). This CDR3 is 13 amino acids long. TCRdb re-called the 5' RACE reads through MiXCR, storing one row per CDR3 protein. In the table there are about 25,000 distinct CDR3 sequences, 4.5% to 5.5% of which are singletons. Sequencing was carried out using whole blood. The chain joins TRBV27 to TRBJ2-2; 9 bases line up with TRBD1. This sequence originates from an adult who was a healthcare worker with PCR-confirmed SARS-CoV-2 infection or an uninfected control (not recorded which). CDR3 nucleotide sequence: TGTGCCGCCGGACAGGGGTGGACCGGGGAGCTGTTTTTT. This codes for CAAGQGWTGELFF.